This T cell receptor beta chain was observed in a study of vaccination and CD4 T cells after COVID-19. Germline CDR1 is KGHSH and CDR2 is LQKENI. V was trimmed by 1 base and J by 0 bases, leaving 7 bases between them. This CDR3 is built from 16 residues. Note on this clonotype: What it binds is unknown.

Sequencing of DNA taken from cultured CD4+ T cells relied on the Oncomine TCR Beta short-read assay. It was cultured CD4+ T cells from which genomic DNA was extracted. TCRdb ran MiXCR on the PCR reads and lists one entry per CDR3 protein. The repertoire holds about 18,000 distinct CDR3 sequences, with approximately 63% as singletons. Treatment defined: approximately nine-day PBMC culture with coronavirus spike peptide pools or control peptides (ViraFEST assay). ViraFEST expanded antigen-specific T cells with peptide pools, then sequenced TCRs. Peptide pools at roughly 11 ug/ml stimulated about 1.8 million PBMCs per well with about 9.4 IU/ml IL-2.

The V gene is TRBV18, the J gene TRBJ2-6, with D hard to call. Sequenced input: CD4+ T cells from blood, cultured in vitro. The TCR sequence derives from a human donor who had recovered from COVID-19. The CDR3 nucleotides read TGTGCCAGCTCACCACGGTTTGGCTCTGGGGCCAACGTCCTGACTTTC. Translating gives CASSPRFGSGANVLTF.